These 12 T cell receptor beta chains originate from one sample sequenced in a study of cytomegalovirus exposure and HLA in healthy donors. Clones were read by immunoSEQ multiplex PCR, and TCRdb kept only the in-frame ones, dropping some. The data show around 240,000 clones, about 90% seen once. Sequencing was performed on PBMCs. Source of these receptors: a woman aged 18-29 years in good health and CMV-seronegative.

This clone has only a few counts. The gene calls are TRBV27 and TRBJ1-5; 8 bases match TRBD1. This CDR3 region has 15 residues. The ends lost 5 bases at V and 6 bases at J; junction bases unmatched: 9. The germline V gene has CDR1 MNHEY and CDR2 SMNVEV (reference sequence). Here the CDR3 DNA reads TGTGCCAGCAGTCTCTTGGGACAGGTCGGTCAGCCCCAGCATTTT. Translating it yields CASSLLGQVGQPQHF.

CDR3 nucleotide sequence: TGTGCCAGCAGTCTGGGACTAGCGGGGGGGGGTTCGACAGATACGCAGTATTTT. Amino acids: CASSLGLAGGGSTDTQYF. The V gene is TRBV27, the J gene TRBJ2-3; TRBD2 matches 16 bases. The germline V gene encodes CDR1 MNHEY and CDR2 SMNVEV (reference sequence). The CDR3 is made up of 18 amino acids. The junction had 8 bases not matched to a gene; V was cut back by 5 bases and J by 3 bases.

The V call is TRBV5-6, the J call TRBJ1-1; TRBD1 might be the D (5 bases). Germline CDR1 and CDR2: SGHDT and YYEEEE. The CDR3 has 13 amino acids. V lost 2 bases, J lost 2 bases, and 7 bases lay in between. The CDR3 protein is CASSFTGNTEAFF. In DNA, the CDR3 is TGTGCCAGCAGCTTCACAGGTAACACTGAAGCTTTCTTT.

The chain is built from TRBV28 and TRBJ2-7, with 8 positions matching TRBD1. The CDR3 extends over 14 amino acids. V shed 6 bases and J 1 base; nucleotides not matched to a gene: 5. CDR1 is MDHEN and CDR2 is SYDVKM in the germline V gene. The CDR3 DNA follows: TGTGCCAGCAGCCGGACAGGGCTTTCCTACGAGCAGTACGTC. It translates to CASSRTGLSYEQYV.

The chain links TRBV19 to TRBJ2-2; tentatively, D is TRBD1 (6 bases). Germline lookup yields CDR1 LNHDA and CDR2 SQIVND (reference sequence). The CDR3 consists of 13 residues. V lost 7 bases, J lost 1 base, and 7 bases lay in between. CDR3 nucleotide sequence: TGTGCCAGTATGGGACAGAACACCGGGGAGCTGTTTTTT. Protein: CASMGQNTGELFF.

The chain is built from TRBV27 and TRBJ1-2, with a weak D call TRBD1 (5 bases). The ends were cut back, 4 bases at V and 4 bases at J, with 16 bases in the middle. There are 15 residues in the CDR3. Germline values: CDR1 MNHEY, CDR2 SMNVEV (reference sequence). The CDR3 protein is CASSSYGGSPYGYTF. The CDR3 region has the DNA TGTGCCAGCAGTTCCTACGGGGGAAGTCCCTATGGCTACACCTTC.

The chain joins TRBV9 to TRBJ2-2; TRBD1 matches 9 bases. The V and J ends lost 3 bases and 5 bases, in that order; junction bases with no gene match: 8. In germline, CDR1 is SGDLS, CDR2 YYNGEE. CDR3 length equals 16 residues. The CDR3 sequence: CASSAAGTGKTGELFF. The CDR3 DNA reads TGTGCCAGCAGCGCGGCCGGGACAGGGAAAACCGGGGAGCTGTTTTTT.

The J gene is TRBJ1-6, the V gene TRBV28; the D gene is possibly TRBD1 (5 bases). Per the germline V gene, CDR1 is MDHEN and CDR2 is SYDVKM. Deletions cut 2 bases from V and 9 bases from J, with 11 bases between. This CDR3 region has 14 residues. CDR3 bases: TGTGCCAGCAGTTTAGCGGGGGTAGGTTCACCCCTCCACTTT. It yields the protein CASSLAGVGSPLHF.

The chain recombines TRBV6-5 with TRBJ1-2, with 7 bases that match TRBD1. CDR3 length equals 15 residues. J gave up 8 bases and V 3 bases, and 12 bases lay outside the gene matches. The germline V gene has CDR1 MNHEY and CDR2 SVGAGI. In DNA form, the CDR3 reads TGTGCCAGCAGTTATTCCCGAACAGGGGCTCAGGGCTACACCTTC. Its protein product is CASSYSRTGAQGYTF.

The chain recombines TRBV28 with TRBJ2-1; 8 bases map to TRBD2. This CDR3 has 16 residues. V lost 4 bases to trimming and J lost 8 bases; unmatched junction nucleotides: 13. Per germline, CDR1 MDHEN and CDR2 SYDVKM. The DNA for the CDR3 is TGTGCCAGCAGTTCACCGGGACTAGGTGTATACTATGAGCAGTTCTTC. Its protein is CASSSPGLGVYYEQFF.

This clone was counted once. This chain uses TRBV6-5 with TRBJ1-1; 7 bases are a match to TRBD1. This CDR3 has 13 amino acids. Per germline, CDR1 MNHEY and CDR2 SVGAGI. V lost 5 bases to trimming and J lost 11 bases; unmatched junction nucleotides: 11. The CDR3 reads CASSPRQGVTAFF. The CDR3 region has the DNA TGTGCCAGCAGTCCACGGCAGGGGGTCACGGCTTTCTTT.

In DNA, the CDR3 is TGTGCCAGCCCGGGACTAGGCTACAATGAGCAGTTCTTC. Translated, it gives CASPGLGYNEQFF. The chain combines TRBV7-9 with TRBJ2-1; 8 nucleotides agree with TRBD2. V gave up 8 bases and J gave up 3 bases; unmatched junction bases: 3. The CDR3 sequence is 13 residues long. Germline CDR1 SEHNR, CDR2 FQNEAQ (reference sequence).